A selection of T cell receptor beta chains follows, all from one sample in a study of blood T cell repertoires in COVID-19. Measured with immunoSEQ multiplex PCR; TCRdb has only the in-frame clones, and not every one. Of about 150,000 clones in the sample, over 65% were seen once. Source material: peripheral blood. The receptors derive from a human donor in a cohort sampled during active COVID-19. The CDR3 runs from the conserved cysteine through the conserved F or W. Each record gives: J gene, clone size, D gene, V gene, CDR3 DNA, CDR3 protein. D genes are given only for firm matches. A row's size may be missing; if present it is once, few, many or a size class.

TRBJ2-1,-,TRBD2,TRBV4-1,TGCGCCAGCAGACGACTAGCGGGGGGCTTTAGCTCCTACAATGAGCAGTTCTTC,CASRRLAGGFSSYNEQFF
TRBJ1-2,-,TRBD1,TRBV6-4,TGTGCCAGCAGACCTGGGACAGGGGCCTATGGCTACACCTTC,CASRPGTGAYGYTF
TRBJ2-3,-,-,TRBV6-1,TGTGCCAGCAGTGAATCGCGTCTAGCGTCGCAGTATTTT,CASSESRLASQYF
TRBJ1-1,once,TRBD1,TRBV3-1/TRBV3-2,TGTGCCACCAGGGGACAGCCCGGGCATGAAGCTTTCTTT,CATRGQPGHEAFF
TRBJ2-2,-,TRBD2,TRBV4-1,TGCGCCAGCAGCCAGGGGACTAGCGGCCCCACCGAGGAGCTGTTTTTT,CASSQGTSGPTEELFF
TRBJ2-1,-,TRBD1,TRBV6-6,TGTGCCACCGGGACAGACTACAATGAGCAGTTCTTC,CATGTDYNEQFF
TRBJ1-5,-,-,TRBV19,TGTGCCAGTAGTGGGGCAGGGGGCAATCAGCCCCAGCATTTT,CASSGAGGNQPQHF
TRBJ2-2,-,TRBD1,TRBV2,TGTGCCAGCAGTGCCGGGACAGGGAACACCGGGGAGCTGTTTTTT,CASSAGTGNTGELFF
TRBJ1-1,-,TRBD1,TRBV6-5,TGTGCCAGCAGCCCCGGACAGGGCACTGAAGCTTTCTTT,CASSPGQGTEAFF
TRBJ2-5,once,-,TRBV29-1,TGCAGCGTTGGGGGGGGCGTTGAGACCCAGTACTTC,CSVGGGVETQYF
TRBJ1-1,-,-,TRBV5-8,TGTGCCAGCAGCCGGGGAGCAAACACTGAAGCTTTCTTT,CASSRGANTEAFF
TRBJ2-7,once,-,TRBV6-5,TGTGCCAGCAGTAGATTAGGGGGTCAGGAGCACGAGCAGTACTTC,CASSRLGGQEHEQYF
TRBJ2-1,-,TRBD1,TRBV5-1,TGCGCCAGCAGCTTGAAACCGGGACAGCAATACAATGAGCAGTTCTTC,CASSLKPGQQYNEQFF
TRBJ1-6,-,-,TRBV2,TGTGCCAGCAGGGGAACGACAGGTTCGGGGAATTCACCCCTCCACTTT,CASRGTTGSGNSPLHF
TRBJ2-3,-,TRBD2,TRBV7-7,TGTGCTAGCAGCCCCCTAGCGGGAGTTCCCACAGATACGCAGTATTTT,CASSPLAGVPTDTQYF
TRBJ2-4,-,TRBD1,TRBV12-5,TGTGCTAGTGGTTTGGTTGGGACAGGGGGTAGCATAGCCAAAAACATTCAGTACTTC,CASGLVGTGGSIAKNIQYF